This TCR beta chain derives from a study of blood T cell repertoires in COVID-19. V dropped 5 bases and J dropped 4 bases, with 15 bases sitting between them. This CDR3 is built from 15 residues. Germline V gives CDR1 MNHEY, CDR2 SMNVEV (reference sequence). In the original processing: Amplification with reference gene primers provided the estimates of nucleated cell counts. The table came from immunoSEQ multiplex PCR; TCRdb's copy has only in-frame clones and leaves some out. The V and J calls and clone size come from that table; D and trimming were worked out from the DNA. The table shows about 210,000 clones, with around nine tenths occurring only once.

Specimen: peripheral blood. The genes are TRBV27 and TRBJ2-1, with D possibly being TRBD2 (7 bases). This sequence originates from a man in his forties or fifties with acute or convalescent COVID-19. In DNA form, the CDR3 reads TGTGCCAGCAGTCTTAGGGGGGGGTCTTACAATGAGCAGTTCTTC. The encoded protein is CASSLRGGSYNEQFF.